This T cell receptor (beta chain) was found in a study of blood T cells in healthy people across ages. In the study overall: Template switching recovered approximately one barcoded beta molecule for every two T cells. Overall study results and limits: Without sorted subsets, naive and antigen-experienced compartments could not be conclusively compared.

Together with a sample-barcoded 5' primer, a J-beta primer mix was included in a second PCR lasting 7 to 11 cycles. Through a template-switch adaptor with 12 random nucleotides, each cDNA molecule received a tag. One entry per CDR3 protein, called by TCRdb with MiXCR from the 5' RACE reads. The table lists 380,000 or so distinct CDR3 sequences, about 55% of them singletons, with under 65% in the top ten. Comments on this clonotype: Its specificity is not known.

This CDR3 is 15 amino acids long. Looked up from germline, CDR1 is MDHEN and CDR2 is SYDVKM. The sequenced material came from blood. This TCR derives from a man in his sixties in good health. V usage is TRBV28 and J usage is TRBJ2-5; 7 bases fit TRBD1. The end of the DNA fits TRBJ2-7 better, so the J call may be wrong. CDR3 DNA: TGTGCCAGCAGTAAACCCCCGGACAGGAACTACGAGCAGTACTTC. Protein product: CASSKPPDRNYEQYF.